These T cell receptor beta chains were read from a single sample in a study of control samples from healthy donors and cancer patients. Clones were read by immunoSEQ multiplex PCR, and TCRdb kept only the in-frame ones, dropping some. The sample has approximately 90,000 clones; approximately 86% are singletons. Sequences were obtained from blood. The receptors derive from a man aged 25 to 40 in good health. Both conserved end residues are part of each CDR3. The D gene is left open where the match is weak. Size tells how often a clone was seen (once, few, many) or the class of an expanded clone, and some rows leave it out.

d_gene,j_gene,v_gene,abundance,CDR3aa,CDR3nt
TRBD1,TRBJ2-1,TRBV6-5,NA,CASSYGQGINEQFF,TGTGCCAGCAGTTACGGACAGGGCATAAATGAGCAGTTCTTC
TRBD1,TRBJ2-2,TRBV5-1,NA,CASSQTGTGNTGELFF,TGCGCCAGCAGCCAAACCGGGACAGGGAACACCGGGGAGCTGTTTTTT
NA,TRBJ2-5,TRBV12-5,once,CASGLNGGLAQYF,TGTGCTAGTGGTTTGAATGGGGGTTTGGCCCAGTACTTC
TRBD2,TRBJ2-1,TRBV5-8,NA,CASSLWTSGVSYNEQFF,TGTGCCAGCAGCTTGTGGACTAGCGGGGTATCCTACAATGAGCAGTTCTTC
TRBD1,TRBJ2-3,TRBV10-3,NA,CAISGQGLSTDTQYF,TGTGCCATCAGCGGACAGGGGCTGAGCACAGATACGCAGTATTTT
TRBD1,TRBJ1-2,TRBV6-5,NA,CASSYGQGANYGYTF,TGTGCCAGCAGTTACGGGCAGGGGGCTAACTATGGCTACACCTTC
NA,TRBJ2-7,TRBV7-8,NA,CASSLDSRRSSYEQYF,TGTGCCAGCAGCTTAGACTCCAGAAGGAGTTCTTACGAGCAGTACTTC
NA,TRBJ2-6,TRBV5-1,NA,CASSFGRQGANVLTF,TGCGCCAGCAGCTTCGGCCGACAAGGGGCCAACGTCCTGACTTTC
NA,TRBJ1-6,TRBV5-6,NA,CASSPWNSPLHF,TGTGCCAGCAGCCCTTGGAATTCACCCCTCCACTTT
NA,TRBJ2-7,TRBV7-2,NA,CASSSPTSGWEQYF,TGTGCCAGCAGCTCCCCGACTAGTGGGTGGGAGCAGTACTTC
NA,TRBJ1-2,TRBV5-4,few,CASSLDPYGYTF,TGTGCCAGCAGCTTGGATCCTTATGGCTACACCTTC
NA,TRBJ2-1,TRBV7-8,NA,CASSLARGAYNEQFF,TGTGCCAGCAGCTTAGCGCGGGGCGCGTACAATGAGCAGTTCTTC
TRBD1,TRBJ1-1,TRBV27,NA,CASSLGPGTGTTEAFF,TGTGCCAGCAGCCTAGGCCCCGGGACAGGGACGACTGAAGCTTTCTTT
TRBD2,TRBJ2-7,TRBV9,NA,CASSVGSGGPSYEQYF,TGTGCCAGCAGCGTAGGGAGCGGGGGCCCTTCCTACGAGCAGTACTTC
NA,TRBJ2-6,TRBV18,NA,CASSPAGSGANVLTF,TGTGCCAGCTCACCTGCAGGGTCTGGGGCCAACGTCCTGACTTTC
TRBD2,TRBJ2-1,TRBV4-1,NA,CASSQDPGGPGDEQFF,TGCGCCAGCAGCCAAGATCCGGGGGGGCCGGGAGATGAGCAGTTCTTC
NA,TRBJ1-4,TRBV3-1/TRBV3-2,once,CASSQPGFNEKLFF,TGTGCCAGCAGCCAACCGGGTTTTAATGAAAAACTGTTTTTT
TRBD2,TRBJ2-5,TRBV7-9,NA,CASSFPGTSGGETQYF,TGTGCCAGCAGCTTCCCCGGGACTAGCGGGGGAGAGACCCAGTACTTC
NA,TRBJ1-1,TRBV19,NA,CASSIGAWNTEAFF,TGTGCCAGTAGTATCGGGGCCTGGAACACTGAAGCTTTCTTT
TRBD1,TRBJ1-1,TRBV5-1,NA,CASSSQGGGATEAFF,TGCGCCAGCAGCTCACAGGGAGGGGGCGCCACTGAAGCTTTCTTT
NA,TRBJ1-6,TRBV5-1,once,CASSAIPGVESPLHF,TGCGCCAGCAGCGCCATTCCGGGGGTGGAATCACCCCTCCACTTT
TRBD1,TRBJ1-2,TRBV9,NA,CASSANDGRGIGYTF,TGTGCCAGCAGCGCCAATGATGGCAGGGGGATTGGCTACACCTTC
TRBD1,TRBJ1-2,TRBV30,few,CAWDRDNYGYTF,TGTGCCTGGGACAGGGATAACTATGGCTACACCTTC
NA,TRBJ1-1,TRBV6-6,NA,CASSTFDRDTEAFF,TGTGCCAGCAGTACATTCGATAGGGACACTGAAGCTTTCTTT
NA,TRBJ2-1,TRBV19,NA,CASSIGLYNEQFF,TGTGCCAGTAGTATAGGACTTTACAATGAGCAGTTCTTC
TRBD2,TRBJ2-3,TRBV2,NA,CASSEGASGGISDTQYF,TGTGCCAGCAGTGAAGGGGCTAGCGGGGGGATATCAGATACGCAGTATTTT
TRBD2,TRBJ2-3,TRBV7-9,few,CASSPGTSGISSTDTQYF,TGTGCCAGCAGCCCCGGGACTAGCGGAATATCTAGCACAGATACGCAGTATTTT
TRBD2,TRBJ2-3,TRBV27,NA,CASSYISWGGFNTQYF,TGTGCCAGCAGCTATATTAGTTGGGGGGGGTTCAATACGCAGTATTTT
TRBD1,TRBJ1-1,TRBV27,NA,CASSLSRRGLTEAFF,TGTGCCAGCAGTTTATCGAGAAGGGGGCTCACTGAAGCTTTCTTT
TRBD1,TRBJ2-7,TRBV11-2,NA,CASSSGQEAYEQYF,TGTGCCAGCAGCTCAGGACAGGAGGCCTACGAGCAGTACTTC
TRBD2,TRBJ2-3,TRBV3-1/TRBV3-2,NA,CASSHRRGLAASTDTQYF,TGTGCCAGCAGCCACCGTCGGGGACTAGCGGCGAGCACAGATACGCAGTATTTT
NA,TRBJ1-5,TRBV19,NA,CASSLGEGFRNQPQHF,TGTGCCAGTAGTCTCGGGGAGGGGTTTAGGAATCAGCCCCAGCATTTT
NA,TRBJ2-5,TRBV19,NA,CASSMAQNAETQYF,TGTGCCAGTAGTATGGCGCAAAATGCGGAGACCCAGTACTTC
NA,TRBJ2-5,TRBV2,NA,CASSDFQETQYF,TGTGCCAGCAGCGACTTTCAAGAGACCCAGTACTTC
NA,TRBJ2-7,TRBV12-3/TRBV12-4,NA,CASSFSNAYEQYF,TGTGCCAGCAGTTTTAGTAATGCCTACGAGCAGTACTTC
TRBD2,TRBJ2-2,TRBV6-4,few,CASSDGGGTGELFF,TGTGCCAGCAGCGATGGCGGGGGCACCGGGGAGCTGTTTTTT
NA,TRBJ2-7,TRBV5-6,NA,CASSLETYYEQYF,TGTGCCAGCAGCTTGGAGACATACTACGAGCAGTACTTC
TRBD1,TRBJ1-4,TRBV9,NA,CASSRRQGGANEKLFF,TGTGCCAGCAGCAGAAGACAGGGGGGTGCTAATGAAAAACTGTTTTTT
NA,TRBJ1-1,TRBV5-1,NA,CASSQDGEGNTEAFF,TGCGCCAGCTCACAAGATGGGGAGGGGAACACTGAAGCTTTCTTT
TRBD2,TRBJ2-3,TRBV24-1,few,CATSENSGTAPDTQYF,TGTGCCACCAGTGAGAATAGCGGGACGGCCCCAGATACGCAGTATTTT
TRBD1,TRBJ2-3,TRBV12-5,few,CASGLDRGLSTDTQYF,TGTGCTAGTGGTTTGGACAGGGGATTAAGCACAGATACGCAGTATTTT
TRBD1,TRBJ1-1,TRBV28,NA,CASSLGRGQGSFF,TGTGCCAGCAGTTTAGGCCGGGGACAGGGGTCTTTCTTT
NA,TRBJ2-5,TRBV5-6,once,CASSLDPQQETQYF,TGTGCCAGCAGCTTGGATCCCCAACAAGAGACCCAGTACTTC
NA,TRBJ1-2,TRBV27,once,CASSFGATGYGYTF,TGTGCCAGCAGTTTTGGGGCTACAGGGTATGGCTACACCTTC
NA,TRBJ1-4,TRBV5-1,NA,CASSGPGGAVEKLFF,TGCGCCAGCAGCGGCCCGGGGGGGGCGGTTGAAAAACTGTTTTTT
TRBD2,TRBJ2-3,TRBV7-8,NA,CASSLVLAGGPDTQYF,TGTGCCAGCAGCTTAGTACTAGCGGGGGGGCCGGATACGCAGTATTTT
TRBD1,TRBJ1-6,TRBV18,NA,CASSPRRQGESPLHF,TGTGCCAGCTCACCAAGGAGGCAGGGGGAGTCACCCCTCCACTTT
TRBD1,TRBJ1-2,TRBV6-5,NA,CASSFTGEEGYTF,TGTGCCAGCAGTTTCACAGGGGAGGAGGGCTACACCTTC
TRBD1,TRBJ2-3,TRBV5-4,NA,CASSWGTASTDTQYF,TGTGCCAGCAGCTGGGGGACAGCGAGCACAGATACGCAGTATTTT
NA,TRBJ1-5,TRBV19,NA,CASALRWGNQPQHF,TGTGCCAGTGCCCTCCGCTGGGGCAATCAGCCCCAGCATTTT
NA,TRBJ2-1,TRBV24-1,NA,CATSDLGMSSYNEQFF,TGTGCCACCAGTGATTTAGGGATGAGCTCCTACAATGAGCAGTTCTTC
TRBD1,TRBJ1-5,TRBV12-3/TRBV12-4,NA,CASNAQGNQPQHF,TGTGCCAGCAACGCACAGGGGAATCAGCCCCAGCATTTT
NA,TRBJ2-1,TRBV11-3,NA,CASSLGAASYNEQFF,TGTGCCAGCAGCCTAGGGGCAGCTTCCTACAATGAGCAGTTCTTC
NA,TRBJ2-1,TRBV27,NA,CASSLGGLEQFF,TGTGCCAGCAGTTTAGGAGGACTTGAGCAGTTCTTC
NA,TRBJ1-2,TRBV5-1,NA,CASSMDNYGYTF,TGCGCCAGCAGCATGGACAACTATGGCTACACCTTC
NA,TRBJ2-7,TRBV9,NA,CASSVDGGGAYEQYF,TGTGCCAGCAGCGTAGATGGAGGGGGCGCGTACGAGCAGTACTTC
TRBD1,TRBJ2-3,TRBV3-1/TRBV3-2,NA,CASSHPDRGTDTQYF,TGTGCCAGCAGCCATCCGGACAGGGGAACAGATACGCAGTATTTT
NA,TRBJ2-7,TRBV7-7,NA,CASSPGPWEEQYF,TGTGCTAGCAGCCCCGGACCGTGGGAGGAGCAGTACTTC
TRBD1,TRBJ2-5,TRBV23-1,NA,CASSQTPGTDQETQYF,TGCGCCAGCAGTCAAACCCCTGGGACAGACCAAGAGACCCAGTACTTC
NA,TRBJ1-5,TRBV24-1,NA,CATSPRGDQPQHF,TGTGCCACCTCCCCGAGGGGGGATCAGCCCCAGCATTTT